Detailed here is one T cell receptor (beta chain). The target antigen is unknown. Source study methods: The detection floor for productive clonotype frequency was 2.59 x 10-5. Sequencing was performed with immunoSEQ multiplex PCR; in TCRdb, only in-frame clones are kept and a portion is missing. V, J and clone size derive from that table, while D and trimming were established from the DNA sequence. The profile covers about 22,000 clones, with roughly 80% appearing a single time and under 10% taken by the ten largest. The entry originates in a study of STAT5B mutations in CD4+ large granular lymphocyte leukemia. Broader study findings: Approximately 25% of private leukemic clonotypes occurred rarely in other patients' non-leukemic repertoires. 8/27 top patient clones versus 2/35 control clones were TRBV06-family.

The CDR3 runs to 15 residues. Trimming cost V 3 bases and J 8 bases; bases outside gene matches: 10. Looked up from germline, CDR1 is LGHNA and CDR2 is YSLEER. This receptor was obtained from a human donor in good health. The rearrangement links TRBV4-3 to TRBJ1-1; 9 bases are shared with TRBD1. Source material: CD4+ T cells from blood buffy coats. Written as DNA, the CDR3 is TGCGCCAGCAGCCAGGACCCGACAGGGGGGGTCGAAGCTTTCTTT. Translating it yields CASSQDPTGGVEAFF.